This is a list of T cell receptor beta chains from one sample in a study of beta chain features in type 1 diabetes. Sequenced by immunoSEQ multiplex PCR; TCRdb stores in-frame clones only, minus some. Of about 620,000 clones in the sample, about 16% are singletons; the top ten hold 0.09% to 0.095%. Material for sequencing was naive CD4+ T cells from blood. Receptors were obtained from a man younger than 35 in good health. Each CDR3 is given with its conserved first and last residue. Fields, in order: J gene, D gene, clone size, V gene, CDR3 length, CDR3 DNA, CDR3 protein. A D gene is named only where the DNA matches it firmly. A row's size may be missing; if present it is once, few, many or a size class.

j_call: TRBJ1-2; d_call: TRBD1; clone_size: once; v_call: TRBV25-1; cdr3_length: 16; cdr3_nt: TGTGCCAGCAGTGACAACCCCAACAGGGGTAACTATGGCTACACCTTC; cdr3_aa: CASSDNPNRGNYGYTF
j_call: TRBJ2-7; d_call: TRBD2; clone_size: few; v_call: TRBV18; cdr3_length: 18; cdr3_nt: TGTGCCAGCTCACCCCAGTCGGGACTAGACTTCACCTCAGGCGAGCAGTACTTC; cdr3_aa: CASSPQSGLDFTSGEQYF
j_call: TRBJ1-2; d_call: .; clone_size: .; v_call: TRBV7-2; cdr3_length: 15; cdr3_nt: TGTGCCAGCAGCGGAGCATTTGGGGCCTCCTATGGCTACACCTTC; cdr3_aa: CASSGAFGASYGYTF
j_call: TRBJ2-7; d_call: .; clone_size: few; v_call: TRBV28; cdr3_length: 12; cdr3_nt: TGTGCCAGCTGGGGCAATTACTACGAGCAGTACTTC; cdr3_aa: CASWGNYYEQYF
j_call: TRBJ2-5; d_call: .; clone_size: few; v_call: TRBV4-3; cdr3_length: 16; cdr3_nt: TGCGCCAGCAGCCAAGACGCTCGGTTGGGGGGAGAGACCCAGTACTTC; cdr3_aa: CASSQDARLGGETQYF
j_call: TRBJ2-3; d_call: .; clone_size: few; v_call: TRBV7-9; cdr3_length: 15; cdr3_nt: TGTGCCAGCAGCTTAGTGGGAGGAAGTGGAGATACGCAGTATTTT; cdr3_aa: CASSLVGGSGDTQYF
j_call: TRBJ2-3; d_call: .; clone_size: few; v_call: TRBV6-4; cdr3_length: 15; cdr3_nt: TGTGCCAGCAGTGAAACGGGGTTTAGCACAGATACGCAGTATTTT; cdr3_aa: CASSETGFSTDTQYF
j_call: TRBJ1-4; d_call: .; clone_size: .; v_call: TRBV28; cdr3_length: 12; cdr3_nt: TGTGCCAGCAGGACGGGTAGCGAAAAACTGTTTTTT; cdr3_aa: CASRTGSEKLFF
j_call: TRBJ2-7; d_call: .; clone_size: once; v_call: TRBV28; cdr3_length: 16; cdr3_nt: TGTGCCAGCAGTTGGAAGCTACTAGCAAGCTCCTACGAGCAGTACTTC; cdr3_aa: CASSWKLLASSYEQYF
j_call: TRBJ1-1; d_call: .; clone_size: .; v_call: TRBV7-2; cdr3_length: 15; cdr3_nt: TGTGCCAGCAGCCACCTCAGACCACCGAACACTGAAGCTTTCTTT; cdr3_aa: CASSHLRPPNTEAFF
j_call: TRBJ2-4; d_call: .; clone_size: .; v_call: TRBV7-2; cdr3_length: 15; cdr3_nt: TGTGCCAGCAGCTTCTCCCCCGCAGGTGGTAACATTCAGTACTTC; cdr3_aa: CASSFSPAGGNIQYF
j_call: TRBJ2-1; d_call: TRBD2; clone_size: .; v_call: TRBV5-4; cdr3_length: 16; cdr3_nt: TGTGCCAGCAGCCCCCAGACTAGCTCCCCGGCAGGTGAGCAGTTCTTC; cdr3_aa: CASSPQTSSPAGEQFF
j_call: TRBJ1-4; d_call: .; clone_size: .; v_call: TRBV29-1; cdr3_length: 13; cdr3_nt: TGCAGCGTTGGGATTCAGCTAAATGAAAAACTGTTTTTT; cdr3_aa: CSVGIQLNEKLFF
j_call: TRBJ1-3; d_call: .; clone_size: few; v_call: TRBV9; cdr3_length: 16; cdr3_nt: TGTGCCAGCAGCCCGAGGGGAGATTTCTCTGGAAACACCATATATTTT; cdr3_aa: CASSPRGDFSGNTIYF
j_call: TRBJ2-1; d_call: TRBD1; clone_size: .; v_call: TRBV5-6; cdr3_length: 16; cdr3_nt: TGTGCCAGCAGCTACCGCGGGACAGGGAGGTCGAATGAGCAGTTCTTC; cdr3_aa: CASSYRGTGRSNEQFF
j_call: TRBJ2-7; d_call: .; clone_size: .; v_call: TRBV10-3; cdr3_length: 11; cdr3_nt: TGTGCCATCAGAGAGGAGAAGGAGCAGTACTTC; cdr3_aa: CAIREEKEQYF
j_call: TRBJ2-6; d_call: .; clone_size: .; v_call: TRBV7-9; cdr3_length: 15; cdr3_nt: TGTGCCAGTTCCAAAAGATACTCTGGGGCCAACGTCCTGACTTTC; cdr3_aa: CASSKRYSGANVLTF
j_call: TRBJ1-5; d_call: .; clone_size: .; v_call: TRBV6-5; cdr3_length: 15; cdr3_nt: TGTGCCAGCAGTATAACAGGGTTGAGCAATCAGCCCCAGCATTTT; cdr3_aa: CASSITGLSNQPQHF
j_call: TRBJ1-1; d_call: TRBD1; clone_size: few; v_call: TRBV18; cdr3_length: 15; cdr3_nt: TGTGCCAGCTCACCGGACAGGTCCCTGAACACTGAAGCTTTCTTT; cdr3_aa: CASSPDRSLNTEAFF
j_call: TRBJ2-1; d_call: .; clone_size: .; v_call: TRBV7-9; cdr3_length: 15; cdr3_nt: TGTGCCAGCAGCTTACTTGACCGACAGTTCGGGGAGCAGTTCTTC; cdr3_aa: CASSLLDRQFGEQFF
j_call: TRBJ2-7; d_call: TRBD2; clone_size: .; v_call: TRBV2; cdr3_length: 16; cdr3_nt: TGTGCCAGCAGTGGGCTGACTAGCGCCGCCGCCTACGAGCAGTACTTC; cdr3_aa: CASSGLTSAAAYEQYF
j_call: TRBJ1-2; d_call: .; clone_size: .; v_call: TRBV7-9; cdr3_length: 14; cdr3_nt: TGTGCCAGCAGCTTAGACCAGGCGGGGGATGGCTACACCTTC; cdr3_aa: CASSLDQAGDGYTF
j_call: TRBJ1-1; d_call: .; clone_size: few; v_call: TRBV29-1; cdr3_length: 14; cdr3_nt: TGCAGCGTATCCCCTAGGTTGGGGGACACTGAAGCTTTCTTT; cdr3_aa: CSVSPRLGDTEAFF
j_call: TRBJ2-1; d_call: TRBD2; clone_size: few; v_call: TRBV27; cdr3_length: 16; cdr3_nt: TGTGCCAGCAGTCCAAGACTAGCGGGGGGGTGGAATGAGCAGTTCTTC; cdr3_aa: CASSPRLAGGWNEQFF
j_call: TRBJ1-1; d_call: TRBD1; clone_size: few; v_call: TRBV29-1; cdr3_length: 12; cdr3_nt: TGCAGCGTGGGGACAGGGAACACTGAAGCTTTCTTT; cdr3_aa: CSVGTGNTEAFF
j_call: TRBJ2-2; d_call: TRBD1; clone_size: .; v_call: TRBV18; cdr3_length: 15; cdr3_nt: TGTGCCAGCTCGAAGGGACAGATGAACACCGGGGAGCTGTTTTTT; cdr3_aa: CASSKGQMNTGELFF
j_call: TRBJ2-7; d_call: TRBD2; clone_size: .; v_call: TRBV9; cdr3_length: 15; cdr3_nt: TGTGCCAGCAGCGTAGGACTAGCGGGAGGAGGGGAGCAGTACTTC; cdr3_aa: CASSVGLAGGGEQYF
j_call: TRBJ2-3; d_call: .; clone_size: .; v_call: TRBV27; cdr3_length: 13; cdr3_nt: TGTGCCAGCCGACCGAGCGGGCTCCCGGCGCAGTATTTT; cdr3_aa: CASRPSGLPAQYF
j_call: TRBJ2-3; d_call: TRBD1; clone_size: .; v_call: TRBV6-6; cdr3_length: 15; cdr3_nt: TGTGCCACACACTCGGGACAGGGTGTTGCAGATACGCAGTATTTT; cdr3_aa: CATHSGQGVADTQYF
j_call: TRBJ2-1; d_call: TRBD2; clone_size: few; v_call: TRBV10-3; cdr3_length: 19; cdr3_nt: TGTGCCATCAGTGAGTCGACCCCGGGGACTAGCGGGGGGAGAAATGAGCAGTTCTTC; cdr3_aa: CAISESTPGTSGGRNEQFF
j_call: TRBJ1-1; d_call: .; clone_size: .; v_call: TRBV5-4; cdr3_length: 14; cdr3_nt: TGTGCCAGCAGCCTCGGGGGGTGGAACACTGAAGCTTTCTTT; cdr3_aa: CASSLGGWNTEAFF
j_call: TRBJ2-5; d_call: TRBD1; clone_size: .; v_call: TRBV5-6; cdr3_length: 12; cdr3_nt: TGTGCCAGCAGCCTCATAGACAGGGCCCAGTACTTC; cdr3_aa: CASSLIDRAQYF
j_call: TRBJ2-2; d_call: .; clone_size: few; v_call: TRBV2; cdr3_length: 15; cdr3_nt: TGTGCCAGCAGTGAACAGTCCCGCTTCGCCGGGGAGCTGTTTTTT; cdr3_aa: CASSEQSRFAGELFF
j_call: TRBJ2-1; d_call: TRBD1; clone_size: few; v_call: TRBV4-3; cdr3_length: 17; cdr3_nt: TGCGCCAGCAGCCAATCCTGGGGACAGAGCTCCTACAATGAGCAGTTCTTC; cdr3_aa: CASSQSWGQSSYNEQFF
j_call: TRBJ1-2; d_call: TRBD1; clone_size: few; v_call: TRBV7-9; cdr3_length: 14; cdr3_nt: TGTGCCAGCAGCAGCGGGACAGGGGGCTATGGCTACACCTTC; cdr3_aa: CASSSGTGGYGYTF
j_call: TRBJ1-5; d_call: TRBD1; clone_size: .; v_call: TRBV7-9; cdr3_length: 15; cdr3_nt: TGTGCCAGCAGCTTATCCCTGGGACAGTATCAGCCCCAGCATTTT; cdr3_aa: CASSLSLGQYQPQHF
j_call: TRBJ2-2; d_call: .; clone_size: .; v_call: TRBV7-3; cdr3_length: 16; cdr3_nt: TGTGCCAGCAGCTCCCAGGGGCGAATGAACACCGGGGAGCTGTTTTTT; cdr3_aa: CASSSQGRMNTGELFF
j_call: TRBJ2-2; d_call: TRBD2; clone_size: few; v_call: TRBV2; cdr3_length: 15; cdr3_nt: TGTGCCAGCAGCCGGACTAGCGGGAGGGGCGGGGAGCTGTTTTTT; cdr3_aa: CASSRTSGRGGELFF
j_call: TRBJ2-7; d_call: .; clone_size: .; v_call: TRBV27; cdr3_length: 13; cdr3_nt: TGTGCCAGCTCCCCGGCAGACTCCTACGAGCAGTACTTC; cdr3_aa: CASSPADSYEQYF
j_call: TRBJ1-2; d_call: TRBD1; clone_size: .; v_call: TRBV2; cdr3_length: 13; cdr3_nt: TGTGCCAGCACTCCACGACAGGGCCATGGCTACACCTTC; cdr3_aa: CASTPRQGHGYTF
j_call: TRBJ2-5; d_call: .; clone_size: .; v_call: TRBV4-1; cdr3_length: 14; cdr3_nt: TGCGCCAGCAGCCAGGGGGGCGCGCAAGAGACCCAGTACTTC; cdr3_aa: CASSQGGAQETQYF
j_call: TRBJ1-5; d_call: TRBD1; clone_size: .; v_call: TRBV7-2; cdr3_length: 14; cdr3_nt: TGTGCCAGCAGCTTAGACAGGGGATCACAGCCCCAGCATTTT; cdr3_aa: CASSLDRGSQPQHF
j_call: TRBJ2-7; d_call: TRBD2; clone_size: few; v_call: TRBV28; cdr3_length: 15; cdr3_nt: TGTGCCAGCAGTCTTACTAGCGGGGGGCCATACGAGCAGTACTTC; cdr3_aa: CASSLTSGGPYEQYF
j_call: TRBJ2-3; d_call: .; clone_size: .; v_call: TRBV29-1; cdr3_length: 17; cdr3_nt: TGCAGCGTTGTCTTTTTCAGGACACACTCTAGCACAGATACGCAGTATTTT; cdr3_aa: CSVVFFRTHSSTDTQYF
j_call: TRBJ1-5; d_call: .; clone_size: few; v_call: TRBV6-6; cdr3_length: 14; cdr3_nt: TGTGCCAGCAGTTACAGGGACAGCAATCAGCCCCAGCATTTT; cdr3_aa: CASSYRDSNQPQHF
j_call: TRBJ2-6; d_call: TRBD1; clone_size: .; v_call: TRBV6-5; cdr3_length: 15; cdr3_nt: TGTGCCAGCCGAGACAGGGCCTCTGGGGCCAACGTCCTGACTTTC; cdr3_aa: CASRDRASGANVLTF
j_call: TRBJ1-6; d_call: .; clone_size: .; v_call: TRBV25-1; cdr3_length: 14; cdr3_nt: TGTGCCAGCAGAGGGAGCTCCTATAATTCACCCCTCCACTTT; cdr3_aa: CASRGSSYNSPLHF
j_call: TRBJ1-1; d_call: .; clone_size: few; v_call: TRBV10-2; cdr3_length: 13; cdr3_nt: TGCGCCAGCAGTGAGTGGGTCTACACTGAAGCTTTCTTT; cdr3_aa: CASSEWVYTEAFF
j_call: TRBJ2-1; d_call: TRBD1; clone_size: .; v_call: TRBV27; cdr3_length: 14; cdr3_nt: TGTGCCTCAACGGACGGGACAGTGCGTCATGAGCAGTTCTTC; cdr3_aa: CASTDGTVRHEQFF
j_call: TRBJ2-1; d_call: TRBD2; clone_size: few; v_call: TRBV7-9; cdr3_length: 14; cdr3_nt: TGTGCCAGCAGCCTCACTAGCGGGAACAATGAGCAGTTCTTC; cdr3_aa: CASSLTSGNNEQFF
j_call: TRBJ2-3; d_call: .; clone_size: .; v_call: TRBV5-1; cdr3_length: 12; cdr3_nt: TGCGCCAGCAGGTCCCAGGGGGATACGCAGTATTTT; cdr3_aa: CASRSQGDTQYF
j_call: TRBJ2-1; d_call: TRBD1; clone_size: .; v_call: TRBV9; cdr3_length: 17; cdr3_nt: TGTGCCAGCAGCGTGGGAACCGGGACAGGGTTTAGGAATGAGCAGTTCTTC; cdr3_aa: CASSVGTGTGFRNEQFF
j_call: TRBJ2-3; d_call: .; clone_size: few; v_call: TRBV18; cdr3_length: 15; cdr3_nt: TGTGCCAGCTCACCACCTTCCGGTTACACAGATACGCAGTATTTT; cdr3_aa: CASSPPSGYTDTQYF
j_call: TRBJ1-2; d_call: .; clone_size: few; v_call: TRBV25-1; cdr3_length: 13; cdr3_nt: TGTGCCAGCAGCAGCAGGGGCTGGGATGGCTACACCTTC; cdr3_aa: CASSSRGWDGYTF